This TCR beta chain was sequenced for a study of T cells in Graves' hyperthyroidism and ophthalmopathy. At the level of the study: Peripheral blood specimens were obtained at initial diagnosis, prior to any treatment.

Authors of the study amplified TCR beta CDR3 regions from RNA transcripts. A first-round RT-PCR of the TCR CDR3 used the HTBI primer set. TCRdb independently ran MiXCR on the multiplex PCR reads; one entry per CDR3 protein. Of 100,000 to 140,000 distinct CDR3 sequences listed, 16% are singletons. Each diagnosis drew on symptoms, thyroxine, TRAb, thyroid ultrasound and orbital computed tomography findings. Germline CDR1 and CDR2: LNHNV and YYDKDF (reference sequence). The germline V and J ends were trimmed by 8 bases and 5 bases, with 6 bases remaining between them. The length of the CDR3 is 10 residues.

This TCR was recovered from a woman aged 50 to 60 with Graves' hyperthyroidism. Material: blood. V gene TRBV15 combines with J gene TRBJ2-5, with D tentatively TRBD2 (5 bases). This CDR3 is CATWEETQYF. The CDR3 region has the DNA TGTGCCACCTGGGAGGAGACCCAGTACTTC.